The 22 T cell receptor beta chains in this list originate from one sample, sequenced in a study of shared clonotypes between healthy human individuals. Profiling relied on immunoSEQ multiplex PCR, and the TCRdb table lists in-frame clones only, not all of them. The table shows about 2.1 million clones, with roughly 95% occurring only once. CD45RO negativity and positive selection for CCR7 defined naive CD8 cells, a population that excluded terminally differentiated effector memory CD45RA+ cells. The sequencing sample was made of naive CD8+ T cells from PBMCs. The receptors were gathered from a man between 18 and 35 years old in good health. Some clones in this sample may be carry-over from other donors' samples.

V gene TRBV9 combines with J gene TRBJ1-4; weak D call: TRBD1 (5 bases). Trimming took 4 bases from V and 5 from J, leaving 15 bases between them. This CDR3 spans 15 amino acids. CDR1 is SGDLS and CDR2 is YYNGEE in the germline V gene. The CDR3 loop is CASSSRQGENEKLFF. The CDR3 nucleotides are TGTGCCAGCAGCTCTCGGCAGGGCGAAAATGAAAAACTGTTTTTT.

V gene TRBV27 combines with J gene TRBJ1-5; a weak D match, TRBD1 (6 bases). The CDR3 runs 13 residues. The germline V gene encodes CDR1 MNHEY and CDR2 SMNVEV (reference sequence). The V gene lost 6 bases and the J gene lost 5 bases, with 11 bases spanning the gap. The CDR3 spells CASSVTGHQPQHF. The DNA of the CDR3 is TGTGCCAGCAGCGTCACAGGGCATCAGCCCCAGCATTTT.

V is TRBV5-6 and J is TRBJ1-1; D unresolved. Germline V gives CDR1 SGHDT, CDR2 YYEEEE. CDR3 length: 15 residues. The ends were cut back, 4 bases at V and 1 base at J, with 14 bases in the middle. CDR3 sequence: CASSQKRFGNTEAFF. In DNA form, the CDR3 reads TGTGCCAGCAGCCAGAAGCGGTTTGGGAACACTGAAGCTTTCTTT.

The chain is built from TRBV28 and TRBJ1-5; TRBD1 might be the D (5 bases). CDR1 is MDHEN, CDR2 SYDVKM, per germline. V was shortened by 2 bases and J by 9 bases, with 14 bases between the two germline ends. CDR3 length: 14 residues. The CDR3 here is CASSLRGRSRPQHF. The CDR3 nucleotides read TGTGCCAGCAGTTTAAGGGGCAGGTCAAGGCCCCAGCATTTT.

The V and J genes are TRBV11-2 and TRBJ2-7; D is undetermined. The CDR3 spans 15 residues. Trimming took off 3 bases at V and 5 bases at J, with 17 bases between the two ends. Per germline, CDR1 SGHAT and CDR2 FQNNGV. The CDR3 nucleotides read TGTGCCAGCAGCTTTTCGTCGGCCAGGCCTAACGAGCAGTACTTC. It specifies CASSFSSARPNEQYF.

This clone was observed once. The chain is built from TRBV27 and TRBJ2-1, with D unresolved. V was cut by 2 bases and J by 6 bases, with 14 bases left in between. Germline V CDR1 and CDR2: MNHEY, SMNVEV (reference sequence). This CDR3 comprises 15 residues. As DNA, the CDR3 is TGTGCCAGCAGTTTAGAAGCTGCTGGGCGCAATGAGCAGTTCTTC. It specifies CASSLEAAGRNEQFF.

A single count supports this clone. The rearrangement links TRBV7-9 to TRBJ2-5; D is unresolved. The CDR3 extends over 13 amino acids. Germline lookup yields CDR1 SEHNR and CDR2 FQNEAQ (reference sequence). The V gene lost 3 bases and the J gene lost 5 bases, with 10 bases spanning the gap. CDR3 DNA sequence: TGTGCCAGCAGCTTTAACCCACGCGAGACCCAGTACTTC. It codes for CASSFNPRETQYF. Full variable domain (missing parts from reference TRBV7-9 and TRBJ2-5): DTGVSQNPRHKITKRGQNVTFRCDPISEHNRLYWYRQTLGQGPEFLTYFQNEAQLEKSRLLSDRFSAERPKGSFSTLEIQRTEQGDSAMYLCASSFNPRETQYFGPGTRLLVL.

V gene TRBV9 combines with J gene TRBJ1-4, with D unclear. Trimming removed 0 bases at V and 4 bases at J, with 10 bases between. The CDR3 contains 15 residues. Germline V gene sequence: CDR1 SGDLS, CDR2 YYNGEE. CDR3 sequence (DNA): TGTGCCAGCAGCGTAGGAGGCAGCTTTAATGAAAAACTGTTTTTT. Amino acids: CASSVGGSFNEKLFF.

On this clone: Other DNA sequences of this sample code for an identical CDR3. This chain links TRBV7-9 with TRBJ2-7; possible D gene TRBD1, 6 bases. The CDR3 totals 13 residues. Deletions cut 5 bases from V and 0 bases from J, with 8 bases between. Per the germline V gene, CDR1 is SEHNR and CDR2 is FQNEAQ (reference sequence). In nucleotides, the CDR3 is TGTGCCAGCAGCCCGGACAGCTCCTACGAGCAGTACTTC. It translates to CASSPDSSYEQYF.

CDR3 in DNA: TGTGCCAGCATCCCCCCGCTGTGGGCTGAAGCTTTCTTT. Translating it yields CASIPPLWAEAFF. The chain is built from TRBV6-1 and TRBJ1-1; D call uncertain. Germline CDR1 reads MNHNS; CDR2 reads SASEGT. V was clipped by 7 bases and J by 6 bases, with 15 bases between them. The CDR3 sequence is 13 residues long.

This sequence joins TRBV11-2 and TRBJ1-3; D possibly corresponds to TRBD1 (5 bases). The V end was cut by 4 bases, the J end by 4 bases, with 14 bases between. This CDR3 has 15 amino acids. Germline loops: CDR1 SGHAT, CDR2 FQNNGV. CDR3 bases: TGTGCCAGCAGCTCACCTCGGGGCCCCGGAAACACCATATATTTT. This codes for CASSSPRGPGNTIYF.

Details on this clone: Other nucleotide sequences from this sample produce the same CDR3. The chain has TRBV27 and TRBJ1-5; 8 nucleotides agree with TRBD1. Trimming at V came to 5 bases and at J to 3 bases, leaving 3 bases not matched to a gene. CDR1 and CDR2 (germline): MNHEY, SMNVEV (reference sequence). This CDR3 comprises 14 residues. This CDR3 is CASSLTGANQPQHF. Here the CDR3 DNA reads TGTGCCAGCAGTCTGACAGGGGCCAATCAGCCCCAGCATTTT.

Here the CDR3 reads CASSLVLAGIGETQYF. CDR3 DNA: TGTGCCAGCAGCTTAGTACTAGCGGGAATAGGGGAGACCCAGTACTTC. The chain links TRBV11-2 to TRBJ2-5, with 10 bases that match TRBD2. The CDR3 is made up of 16 amino acids. Trimming took 1 base from V and 5 from J; bases not matched to a gene: 7. Germline V gives CDR1 SGHAT, CDR2 FQNNGV. The whole variable domain, filled in from reference TRBV11-2 and TRBJ2-5, reads EAGVAQSPRYKIIEKRQSVAFWCNPISGHATLYWYQQILGQGPKLLIQFQNNGVVDDSQLPKDRFSAERLKGVDSTLKIQPAKLEDSAVYLCASSLVLAGIGETQYFGPGTRLLVL.

In its sample, this clone was seen once. CDR3 residues: CASSGGLAGEGEQFF. In nucleotides, the CDR3 is TGTGCCAGCAGTGGTGGGTTAGCGGGAGAAGGTGAGCAGTTCTTC. The chain joins TRBV28 to TRBJ2-1; TRBD2 matches at 9 bases. The CDR3 spans 15 residues. Germline CDR1 and CDR2: MDHEN and SYDVKM. Trimming removed 5 bases from V and 9 bases from J; junction bases left unmatched: 11.

This chain connects TRBV5-1 to TRBJ2-7, with D maybe TRBD2 (6 bases). CDR1 SGHRS and CDR2 YFSETQ come from the germline V gene. V lost 1 base, J lost 4 bases, and 12 bases lay in between. The CDR3 is made up of 14 amino acids. DNA of the CDR3: TGCGCCAGCAGCTTGTCGTGGGGAGGTTACGAGCAGTACTTC. Amino acids: CASSLSWGGYEQYF.

This clone has only one observation. The chain carries TRBV7-6 and TRBJ1-2; a possible D gene is TRBD1 (6 bases). Germline CDR1 SGHVS, CDR2 FNYEAQ. This CDR3 spans 15 amino acids. V was cut by 5 bases and J by 1 base, with 14 bases left in between. DNA for the CDR3: TGTGCCAGCAGCAACCTAAAGGACAGTAACTATGGCTACACCTTC. Protein: CASSNLKDSNYGYTF. Drawing the rest from reference TRBV7-6 and TRBJ1-2, the complete variable domain is GAGVSQSPRYKVTKRGQDVALRCDPISGHVSLYWYRQALGQGPEFLTYFNYEAQQDKSGLPNDRFSAERPEGSISTLTIQRTEQRDSAMYRCASSNLKDSNYGYTFGSGTRLTVV.

The genes are TRBV6-4 and TRBJ2-1; D gene unclear. The ends were cut back, 3 bases at V and 3 bases at J, with 6 bases in the middle. The V gene's germline CDR1 is MRHNA and CDR2 SNTAGT. The CDR3 extends over 13 amino acids. CDR3 region: CASSEVSYNEQFF. The CDR3 DNA is TGTGCCAGCAGTGAGGTGAGCTACAATGAGCAGTTCTTC.

CDR3 nucleotide sequence: TGTGCCAGCAGTGAGCTCCTAGGGGACGAGCAGTACTTC. Its protein is CASSELLGDEQYF. The chain links TRBV6-4 to TRBJ2-7; tentative D call: TRBD1 (5 bases). Germline-derived CDR1 and CDR2 are MRHNA and SNTAGT. The CDR3 covers 13 residues. V lost 3 bases and J 5 bases, leaving 11 bases between the germline ends.

The chain recombines TRBV29-1 with TRBJ2-1, with 9 positions matching TRBD2. V gave up 3 bases and J gave up 1 base; unmatched junction bases: 4. Per germline, CDR1 SQVTM and CDR2 ANQGSEA. This CDR3 is 15 amino acids long. CDR3 in amino acids: CSVEVAGASYNEQFF. For the CDR3, the DNA is TGCAGCGTTGAGGTAGCGGGAGCGTCCTACAATGAGCAGTTCTTC.

This clone was picked up one time. This sample includes further DNA sequences coding for the same CDR3. The rearrangement uses TRBV7-9 and TRBJ2-1; D unclear. Germline loops: CDR1 SEHNR, CDR2 FQNEAQ (reference sequence). V lost 3 bases and J 7 bases, leaving 10 bases between the germline ends. The CDR3 runs to 13 residues. CDR3 region: CASSFPGGNEQFF. In DNA form, the CDR3 reads TGTGCCAGCAGCTTCCCTGGTGGGAATGAGCAGTTCTTC.

The rearrangement links TRBV19 to TRBJ1-2; D is possibly TRBD1 (6 bases). The ends were cut back, 6 bases at V and 3 bases at J, with 14 bases in the middle. The CDR3 totals 14 residues. Germline assignment: CDR1 LNHDA and CDR2 SQIVND (reference sequence). The CDR3 region is CASSPEGEDYGYTF. The CDR3 DNA follows: TGTGCCAGTAGCCCGGAGGGGGAGGACTATGGCTACACCTTC.

The chain combines TRBV7-6 with TRBJ2-1, with TRBD2 matching over 8 bases. The CDR3 contains 18 residues. V was pared by 2 bases and J by 3 bases, with 12 bases of the junction left unmatched. Germline values: CDR1 SGHVS, CDR2 FNYEAQ. As DNA, the CDR3 is TGTGCCAGCAGCTTAACGGGAGGGCCACCCAGGGGCTACAATGAGCAGTTCTTC. Protein sequence: CASSLTGGPPRGYNEQFF.